Each of the 6 T cell receptor beta chains below was sequenced from the same sample in a study of CD8+CD57+ T cells in acquired aplastic anemia. Profiles of TCR beta VDJ and CDR3 were generated from a genomic DNA template. TCRdb called the reads again in MiXCR, with one record for every CDR3 protein. This sample has over 35,000 distinct CDR3 sequences, with about 70% found just once. The sample comprised sorted CD4+, CD8+, or CD8+CD57+ T cells (not recorded which) from PBMCs. The receptors originated from a human donor in good health, serving as a control.

V is TRBV25-1 and J is TRBJ2-1; 15 bases are a match to TRBD2. The CDR3 extends over 16 amino acids. The junction had 5 bases not matched to a gene; V was cut back by 2 bases and J by 9 bases. Germline lookup yields CDR1 MGHDK and CDR2 SYGVNS. The CDR3 nucleotides read TGTGCCAGCAGTGAAAACGGACTAGCGGGAGGGCGTGAGCAGTTCTTC. This codes for CASSENGLAGGREQFF.

The chain uses TRBV24-1 and TRBJ1-2, with unresolved D. V lost 9 bases and J 7 bases, leaving 14 bases between the germline ends. The CDR3 has 12 amino acids. Germline CDR1 reads KGHDR; CDR2 reads SFDVKD. The CDR3 region is CATSYGGAGYTF. For the CDR3, the DNA is TGTGCCACCTCCTACGGAGGCGCTGGCTACACCTTC.

This rearrangement joins TRBV24-1 to TRBJ2-1; D is uncertain. Germline V gene sequence: CDR1 KGHDR, CDR2 SFDVKD. The CDR3 extends over 14 amino acids. Trimming removed 0 bases at V and 8 bases at J, with 10 bases between. The CDR3 loop reads CATSDLGEDDEQFF. The CDR3 DNA sequence: TGTGCCACCAGTGATTTGGGGGAAGACGATGAGCAGTTCTTC.

CDR3 sequence: CASSLSDGDLYGYTF. CDR3 in DNA: TGTGCCAGCAGCTTGTCTGATGGGGACCTCTATGGCTACACCTTC. This chain connects TRBV7-9 to TRBJ1-2; D is perhaps TRBD1 (5 bases). CDR1 and CDR2 (germline): SEHNR, FQNEAQ (reference sequence). V was pared by 3 bases and J by 4 bases, with 15 bases between. The CDR3 has 15 amino acids.

There are a few counts of this clonotype. J is TRBJ2-7 and V is TRBV29-1; the D gene is possibly TRBD2 (6 bases). Germline V gene data show CDR1 as SQVTM and CDR2 as ANQGSEA. The CDR3 spans 13 residues. V lost 3 bases and J lost 6, with 15 bases in between. The CDR3 nucleotides read TGCAGCGTTGACCGGGGGTCATCGTCCGAGCAGTACTTC. Translation gives CSVDRGSSSEQYF.

This clonotype was seen at least ten times. This chain joins TRBV4-1 and TRBJ2-1; D is unresolved. Trimming removed 0 bases from V and 4 bases from J, with 7 bases in between. Germline CDR1 MGHRA, CDR2 YSYEKL. The CDR3 extends over 14 amino acids. The CDR3 loop is CASSQDLYYNEQFF. The CDR3 DNA reads as TGCGCCAGCAGCCAAGATCTTTATTACAATGAGCAGTTCTTC.